This record looks at one TCR beta chain sequence and its context. Its antigen is not identified. This sample is drawn from a study of CD4 T cells in relation to SARS-CoV-2 and coronaviruses. Study background: Two subjects were Hispanic; patients were fewer than 10 males and a handful of females.

Overall study results and limits: Crossreactive clones expanded significantly less to SARS-CoV-2 than monoreactive clones.

Using immunoSEQ multiplex PCR, the repertoire was profiled, and TCRdb retains in-frame clones only, with some absent. Here the sample spans 35,000 to 40,000 clones, approximately 88% being singletons. With 3 bases removed from V and 0 bases from J, the gap between germline ends came to 13 bases. The CDR3 has 16 amino acids. CDR1 is SEHNR and CDR2 is FQNEAQ in the germline V gene (reference sequence). This chain uses TRBV7-9 with TRBJ2-3; D is perhaps TRBD2 (5 bases). This TCR derives from an adult with COVID-19. The specimen was memory CD4+ T cells from PBMCs. As DNA, the CDR3 is TGTGCCAGCAGCTTCGGAGGCAGCCGAAGCACAGATACGCAGTATTTT. This gives the protein CASSFGGSRSTDTQYF.